What follows are 16 T cell receptor beta chains derived from one specimen sequenced in a study of shared clonotypes between healthy human individuals (dated by TCRdb to the early 2020s). Libraries were built with the immunoSEQ multiplex PCR assay. The immuneACCESS repertoire file appears here via TCRdb, limited to in-frame rearrangements. These files lack a portion of the clones; in checked studies, under half of the deficit traces to unresolved V genes, and the cause of the others is not known. For this sample the table gives 300,000 to 400,000 clones, of which around 67% were detected only once. 8.5% to 12% of the sample comes from the top ten. Sequencing was performed on memory CD4+ T cells sorted from blood. The cell subset or site label, read with the paper, signifies: CD45RA-negative fraction. All receptors come from a man between 25 and 39 years old in good health.

The chain combines TRBV11-3 with TRBJ2-2; D is tentatively TRBD1 or TRBD2 (6 bases each). V was trimmed by 4 bases and J by 0 bases, leaving 12 bases between them. This CDR3 contains 16 residues. CDR1 SGHNT and CDR2 YENEEA come from the germline V gene. CDR3 in amino acids: CASSSSRGPNTGELFF. The DNA of the CDR3 is TGTGCCAGCAGCTCTTCTCGGGGGCCGAACACCGGGGAGCTGTTTTTT. The whole variable domain, filled in from reference TRBV11-3 and TRBJ2-2, reads EAGVVQSPRYKIIEKKQPVAFWCNPISGHNTLYWYLQNLGQGPELLIRYENEEAVDDSQLPKDRFSAERLKGVDSTLKIQPAELGDSAVYLCASSSSRGPNTGELFFGEGSRLTVL.

The table lists this clone with a count of one. The chain is built from TRBV10-3 and TRBJ2-3, with 7 bases fitting TRBD2. CDR3 length equals 17 residues. CDR1 and CDR2 from the germline V gene are ENHRY and SYGVKD. V lost 3 bases, J lost 1 base, and 10 bases stayed unmatched. CDR3 loop: CAISDPSRGGGTDTQYF. The DNA of the CDR3 is TGTGCCATCAGTGACCCCTCCCGGGGAGGGGGCACAGATACGCAGTATTTT.

V gene TRBV6-6 combines with J gene TRBJ1-2; 9 bases agree with TRBD1. Germline lookup yields CDR1 MNHNY and CDR2 SVGAGI (reference sequence). J lost 5 bases, V lost 7 bases, and 14 bases had no gene match. The CDR3 totals 16 residues. The CDR3 DNA sequence: TGTGCCAGCAATAGACCGGGACAGGGATCGCGGTATGGCTACACCTTC. Translated: CASNRPGQGSRYGYTF.

This clone was recorded at least ten times. CDR3 residues: CASSPPTGAQGEQFF. As DNA, the CDR3 is TGTGCCAGCTCACCACCGACAGGGGCCCAGGGTGAGCAGTTCTTC. The chain couples TRBV18 to TRBJ2-1, with TRBD1 identical over 8 bases. CDR3 size: 15 residues. Germline-derived CDR1 and CDR2 are KGHSH and LQKENI. Trimming removed 0 bases from V and 9 bases from J; junction bases left unmatched: 7.

This clone came up once. The rearrangement joins TRBV29-1 to TRBJ1-3, with a weak D call TRBD1 (6 bases). V lost 5 bases to trimming and J lost 2 bases, with 10 bases between them. Germline values: CDR1 SQVTM, CDR2 ANQGSEA. This CDR3 comprises 13 residues. DNA for the CDR3: TGCAGCGTTTCAGGGGCAACTGGAAACACCATATATTTT. This translates into CSVSGATGNTIYF.

The chain links TRBV11-3 to TRBJ2-1; no definite D call. This CDR3 is built from 14 residues. CDR1 and CDR2 (germline): SGHNT, YENEEA. The ends were cut back, 1 base at V and 2 bases at J, with 6 bases in the middle. The CDR3 loop reads CASSLAGTYNEQFF. The DNA for the CDR3 is TGTGCCAGCAGCTTAGCCGGAACCTACAATGAGCAGTTCTTC.

The chain carries TRBV10-2 and TRBJ2-7; D remains unclear. The germline gives CDR1 WSHSY, CDR2 SAAADI. Trimming removed 7 bases at V and 6 bases at J, with 16 bases between. This CDR3 has 13 residues. The CDR3 region is CASTALVASEQYF. Written as DNA, the CDR3 is TGCGCCAGCACCGCTTTAGTAGCTTCCGAGCAGTACTTC.

V and J are TRBV6-6 and TRBJ2-5, with TRBD1 matching 11 bases. CDR3 size: 16 residues. Germline V gene sequence: CDR1 MNHNY, CDR2 SVGAGI (reference sequence). Germline trimming cut 0 bases from V and 4 bases from J; bases unmatched to any gene: 4. DNA for the CDR3: TGTGCCAGCAGTTACTCTTCTGGACAGGGGGCAGAGACCCAGTACTTC. Protein: CASSYSSGQGAETQYF.

CDR3 region: CASSIVPSGAQFF. In DNA form, the CDR3 reads TGTGCCAGTAGTATTGTGCCTAGCGGGGCGCAGTTCTTC. V and J are TRBV19 and TRBJ2-1; TRBD2 agrees at 9 bases. The CDR3 covers 13 residues. Germline loops: CDR1 LNHDA, CDR2 SQIVND (reference sequence). V shed 3 bases and J 12 bases; nucleotides not matched to a gene: 6.

The J gene is TRBJ2-2, the V gene TRBV7-8; weak D call: TRBD1 (6 bases). The germline V gene has CDR1 SGHVS and CDR2 FQNEAQ. V was pared by 7 bases and J by 2 bases, with 11 bases between. This CDR3 has 14 amino acids. DNA of the CDR3: TGTGCCAGCAAGGGGGAGCCAAACACCGGGGAGCTGTTTTTT. Protein sequence: CASKGEPNTGELFF.

The chain employs TRBV5-6 and TRBJ2-1; 14 positions agree with TRBD2. The CDR3 loop spans 15 amino acids. Germline CDR1 is SGHDT and CDR2 is YYEEEE. V dropped 3 bases and J dropped 8; count of bases not matched to a gene: 4. Here the CDR3 DNA reads TGTGCCAGCAGCTGGGGACTAGCGGGAGCTGATGAGCAGTTCTTC. It encodes CASSWGLAGADEQFF.

There are a few counts of this clone. V usage is TRBV28 and J usage is TRBJ1-5; D perhaps matches TRBD1 (6 bases). The ends were cut back, 1 base at V and 4 bases at J, with 20 bases in the middle. Germline assignment: CDR1 MDHEN and CDR2 SYDVKM. This CDR3 is 18 amino acids long. CDR3 bases: TGTGCCAGCAGTTTATCGCCCGGGCTGGGGGCCCTGAATCAGCCCCAGCATTTT. It is translated as CASSLSPGLGALNQPQHF.

This clone was observed a few times. J is TRBJ2-5 and V is TRBV18; 11 bases align to TRBD1. This CDR3 spans 16 amino acids. Trimming took 5 bases from V and 2 from J; bases not matched to a gene: 7. Germline lookup yields CDR1 KGHSH and CDR2 LQKENI. The CDR3 DNA sequence: TGTGCCAGCTCAGCGTCCGGGACAGGGGGTCAAGAGACCCAGTACTTC. This codes for CASSASGTGGQETQYF.

This clone was seen a few times. The chain combines TRBV6-1 with TRBJ2-2; no firm D call. Germline-derived CDR1 and CDR2 are MNHNS and SASEGT. This CDR3 region has 15 residues. The V end was cut by 1 base, the J end by 5 bases, with 11 bases between. Here the CDR3 DNA reads TGTGCCAGCAGTGAAGAAGCAGGCTTTACCGGGGAGCTGTTTTTT. Its translation is CASSEEAGFTGELFF.

V and J are TRBV7-3 and TRBJ2-2; maybe TRBD2 (5 bases). The CDR3 has 15 residues. The germline V gene has CDR1 SGHTA and CDR2 FQGTGA. V was trimmed by 3 bases and J by 6 bases, leaving 14 bases between them. The CDR3 bases are TGTGCCAGCAGCTTGGTAGTCTCGGGGTCCGGGGAGCTGTTTTTT. Translation: CASSLVVSGSGELFF.

The genes are TRBV6-1 and TRBJ2-5; D unclear. The V end lost 7 bases, the J end lost 1 base, and 7 bases lay between the germline ends. CDR1 MNHNS and CDR2 SASEGT come from the germline V gene. This CDR3 region has 12 residues. CDR3 loop: CASTRPQETQYF. The DNA of the CDR3 is TGTGCCAGCACCCGTCCCCAAGAGACCCAGTACTTC.